The rows below give T cell receptor beta chains drawn from one sample of a study of blood T cell repertoires in COVID-19. Repertoires were generated with immunoSEQ multiplex PCR, while TCRdb's copy carries only in-frame clones and drops some. The table lists 400,000 to 450,000 clones, 90% of them singletons. Sequenced sample: PBMCs or T cells enriched from blood (not recorded which). Every receptor here comes from a man aged 18 to 30 who had recovered from COVID-19. Each CDR3 is given with its conserved first and last residue. Fields, in order: CDR3 DNA, CDR3 protein, V gene, clone size, CDR3 length, D gene, J gene. D genes are given only for firm matches. Size tells how often a clone was seen (once, few, many) or the class of an expanded clone, and some rows leave it out.

CDR3 DNA: TGTGCCAGCAACCTCGCAGGGGTGATATCACCCCTCCACTTT
CDR3 protein: CASNLAGVISPLHF
V gene: TRBV7-2
clone size: -
CDR3 length: 14
D gene: -
J gene: TRBJ1-6

CDR3 DNA: TGTGCCAGCAATACCGGGACAGGGCCCTACAATGAGCAGTTCTTC
CDR3 protein: CASNTGTGPYNEQFF
V gene: TRBV2
clone size: -
CDR3 length: 15
D gene: TRBD1
J gene: TRBJ2-1

CDR3 DNA: TGTGCCAGCAGCTTTAGCGAATCGAACACCGGGGAGCTGTTTTTT
CDR3 protein: CASSFSESNTGELFF
V gene: TRBV5-4
clone size: -
CDR3 length: 15
D gene: -
J gene: TRBJ2-2

CDR3 DNA: TGTGCCAGTAGTATGGGCAGGGTGAAAACTGAAGCTTTCTTT
CDR3 protein: CASSMGRVKTEAFF
V gene: TRBV19
clone size: -
CDR3 length: 14
D gene: -
J gene: TRBJ1-1

CDR3 DNA: TGTGCCAGCAGTTTCTCCCGGTTCAATGAGCAGTTCTTC
CDR3 protein: CASSFSRFNEQFF
V gene: TRBV27
clone size: -
CDR3 length: 13
D gene: -
J gene: TRBJ2-1

CDR3 DNA: TGCGCCAGCAACTTTGGACATCTCCAAGGAACTGAAGCTTTCTTT
CDR3 protein: CASNFGHLQGTEAFF
V gene: TRBV5-1
clone size: -
CDR3 length: 15
D gene: -
J gene: TRBJ1-1

CDR3 DNA: TGTGCCAGTAGTATGCTGGGGGGTCGAGGCACCGGGGAGCTGTTTTTT
CDR3 protein: CASSMLGGRGTGELFF
V gene: TRBV19
clone size: -
CDR3 length: 16
D gene: -
J gene: TRBJ2-2

CDR3 DNA: TGTGCCAGCAGCCCAGATGTAAATCAGCCCCAGCATTTT
CDR3 protein: CASSPDVNQPQHF
V gene: TRBV4-2
clone size: -
CDR3 length: 13
D gene: -
J gene: TRBJ1-5

CDR3 DNA: TGTGCCAGCAGCGAAAGACGGACAGGGTCGACTGAAGCTTTCTTT
CDR3 protein: CASSERRTGSTEAFF
V gene: TRBV7-9
clone size: -
CDR3 length: 15
D gene: TRBD1
J gene: TRBJ1-1

CDR3 DNA: TGTGCCAGCAGCTTGCGAACGGGAGATTACGAGCAGTACTTC
CDR3 protein: CASSLRTGDYEQYF
V gene: TRBV5-4
clone size: -
CDR3 length: 14
D gene: -
J gene: TRBJ2-7

CDR3 DNA: TGTGCCAGCAGTTTATCCTGGGACAGCTACGAGCAGTACTTC
CDR3 protein: CASSLSWDSYEQYF
V gene: TRBV28
clone size: -
CDR3 length: 14
D gene: TRBD1
J gene: TRBJ2-7

CDR3 DNA: TGTGCCAGCAGTCCTACCGACAGGGAGTATGGCTACACCTTC
CDR3 protein: CASSPTDREYGYTF
V gene: TRBV28
clone size: -
CDR3 length: 14
D gene: TRBD1
J gene: TRBJ1-2

CDR3 DNA: TGTGCCAGCTTTGGACAGGAAAACTATGGCTACACCTTC
CDR3 protein: CASFGQENYGYTF
V gene: TRBV11-2
clone size: -
CDR3 length: 13
D gene: TRBD1
J gene: TRBJ1-2

CDR3 DNA: TGTGCCAGCAATACGGGACGGGGACTTTCACCCCTCCACTTT
CDR3 protein: CASNTGRGLSPLHF
V gene: TRBV2
clone size: -
CDR3 length: 14
D gene: -
J gene: TRBJ1-6

CDR3 DNA: TGCAGCGTTGGTCAGGGTGGCTACACCTTC
CDR3 protein: CSVGQGGYTF
V gene: TRBV29-1
clone size: once
CDR3 length: 10
D gene: -
J gene: TRBJ1-2

CDR3 DNA: TGTGCCAGCAGCTTGATCGGGAGGAACACTGAAGCTTTCTTT
CDR3 protein: CASSLIGRNTEAFF
V gene: TRBV11-2
clone size: -
CDR3 length: 14
D gene: -
J gene: TRBJ1-1

CDR3 DNA: TGTGCCACCTACAGGGCGAACACTGAAGCTTTCTTT
CDR3 protein: CATYRANTEAFF
V gene: TRBV19
clone size: -
CDR3 length: 12
D gene: -
J gene: TRBJ1-1

CDR3 DNA: TGTGCCAGCAGCCAACCGGGACAGCTAAACAATGAGCAGTTCTTC
CDR3 protein: CASSQPGQLNNEQFF
V gene: TRBV3-1/TRBV3-2
clone size: -
CDR3 length: 15
D gene: TRBD1
J gene: TRBJ2-1

CDR3 DNA: TGTGCCAGCGAAAGGAGGGACAGGAGGAGGAACACTGAAGCTTTCTTT
CDR3 protein: CASERRDRRRNTEAFF
V gene: TRBV28
clone size: -
CDR3 length: 16
D gene: TRBD1
J gene: TRBJ1-1

CDR3 DNA: TGTGCCAGCAGCTTTCCGACAGGGGGTGGCTACACCTTC
CDR3 protein: CASSFPTGGGYTF
V gene: TRBV7-6
clone size: few
CDR3 length: 13
D gene: TRBD1
J gene: TRBJ1-2

CDR3 DNA: TGTGCCAGCAGCTTTGCGGGGATCGGGTCCTACGAGCAGTACTTC
CDR3 protein: CASSFAGIGSYEQYF
V gene: TRBV7-2
clone size: -
CDR3 length: 15
D gene: -
J gene: TRBJ2-7

CDR3 DNA: TGTGCCAGCAGCTTTCAGGGGGCCACTGAAGCTTTCTTT
CDR3 protein: CASSFQGATEAFF
V gene: TRBV5-6
clone size: -
CDR3 length: 13
D gene: TRBD1
J gene: TRBJ1-1

CDR3 DNA: TGTGCCTGGACCCAGGGGGGCGCGGATGGCTACACCTTC
CDR3 protein: CAWTQGGADGYTF
V gene: TRBV30
clone size: -
CDR3 length: 13
D gene: TRBD1
J gene: TRBJ1-2

CDR3 DNA: TGTGCCAGCAGTTACTGGGGGAGGTCAGGGACCGGGGAGCTGTTTTTT
CDR3 protein: CASSYWGRSGTGELFF
V gene: TRBV6-5
clone size: -
CDR3 length: 16
D gene: -
J gene: TRBJ2-2

CDR3 DNA: TGTGCCAGCAGCGCGTACCTCGACAGTCCCTACGAGCAGTACTTC
CDR3 protein: CASSAYLDSPYEQYF
V gene: TRBV5-5
clone size: -
CDR3 length: 15
D gene: -
J gene: TRBJ2-7

CDR3 DNA: TGTGCCAGTAGTATCTTAGCGGAAAGCACAGATACGCAGTATTTT
CDR3 protein: CASSILAESTDTQYF
V gene: TRBV19
clone size: -
CDR3 length: 15
D gene: -
J gene: TRBJ2-3

CDR3 DNA: TGCGCCAGCAGCTTCGACAGTGTCTCCTACGAGCAGTACTTC
CDR3 protein: CASSFDSVSYEQYF
V gene: TRBV5-1
clone size: -
CDR3 length: 14
D gene: -
J gene: TRBJ2-7

CDR3 DNA: TGTGCCAGCAGCCAAGACCGAACAGACCCCCTCGGTGGCTACACCTTC
CDR3 protein: CASSQDRTDPLGGYTF
V gene: TRBV3-1/TRBV3-2
clone size: -
CDR3 length: 16
D gene: -
J gene: TRBJ1-2

CDR3 DNA: TGCGCCAGCAGCCAAGAGATGAGCTCTGGAAACACCATATATTTT
CDR3 protein: CASSQEMSSGNTIYF
V gene: TRBV4-1
clone size: -
CDR3 length: 15
D gene: -
J gene: TRBJ1-3

CDR3 DNA: TGTGCCAGCAGCCAGGGGGCACGGGAGACCCAGTACTTC
CDR3 protein: CASSQGARETQYF
V gene: TRBV14
clone size: -
CDR3 length: 13
D gene: -
J gene: TRBJ2-5

CDR3 DNA: TGTGCCAGCAGCGTTGGACAGGGGTCTGGAAACACCATATATTTT
CDR3 protein: CASSVGQGSGNTIYF
V gene: TRBV9
clone size: -
CDR3 length: 15
D gene: TRBD1
J gene: TRBJ1-3

CDR3 DNA: TGTGCCAGCTCACCTTTGGCAGGCAGTACCGGGGAGCTGTTTTTT
CDR3 protein: CASSPLAGSTGELFF
V gene: TRBV18
clone size: -
CDR3 length: 15
D gene: -
J gene: TRBJ2-2

CDR3 DNA: TGTGCCAGCAGTTTGTGGAGTGAGTCAGATACGCAGTATTTT
CDR3 protein: CASSLWSESDTQYF
V gene: TRBV27
clone size: -
CDR3 length: 14
D gene: -
J gene: TRBJ2-3

CDR3 DNA: TGTGCCAGCTCACGGGACAGGTACAATCAGCCCCAGCATTTT
CDR3 protein: CASSRDRYNQPQHF
V gene: TRBV18
clone size: -
CDR3 length: 14
D gene: TRBD1
J gene: TRBJ1-5

CDR3 DNA: TGTGCCAGCAGGAAAGAACAGGAATTCGGCACTGAAGCTTTCTTT
CDR3 protein: CASRKEQEFGTEAFF
V gene: TRBV6-5
clone size: -
CDR3 length: 15
D gene: -
J gene: TRBJ1-1

CDR3 DNA: TGTGCCAGCAGCTCACTACAGGCGGAGGCTTTCTTT
CDR3 protein: CASSSLQAEAFF
V gene: TRBV5-5
clone size: -
CDR3 length: 12
D gene: -
J gene: TRBJ1-1

CDR3 DNA: TGTGCCAGCTCACCATGGGGACAGGGAAACACTGAAGCTTTCTTT
CDR3 protein: CASSPWGQGNTEAFF
V gene: TRBV18
clone size: -
CDR3 length: 15
D gene: TRBD1
J gene: TRBJ1-1

CDR3 DNA: TGCGCCAGCAGCTTGGTGGCAGGGCGAAGGGAGACCCAGTACTTC
CDR3 protein: CASSLVAGRRETQYF
V gene: TRBV5-1
clone size: -
CDR3 length: 15
D gene: -
J gene: TRBJ2-5

CDR3 DNA: TGTGCCAGCAGTTACTCTAGGGGATTGGAGACCCAGTACTTC
CDR3 protein: CASSYSRGLETQYF
V gene: TRBV6-5
clone size: -
CDR3 length: 14
D gene: -
J gene: TRBJ2-5

CDR3 DNA: TGCGCCAGCAGCTTGGACCCAGCGGATGGGCCCGGGGAGCTGTTTTTT
CDR3 protein: CASSLDPADGPGELFF
V gene: TRBV5-1
clone size: -
CDR3 length: 16
D gene: -
J gene: TRBJ2-2

CDR3 DNA: TGCAGTGCTACCCTAGCGTTCAGGCAGTATTTT
CDR3 protein: CSATLAFRQYF
V gene: TRBV20-1
clone size: -
CDR3 length: 11
D gene: -
J gene: TRBJ2-3

CDR3 DNA: TGTGCCAGCAGCTCCCTAGCGGGAGGGGCAAACATTCAGTACTTC
CDR3 protein: CASSSLAGGANIQYF
V gene: TRBV5-6
clone size: -
CDR3 length: 15
D gene: TRBD2
J gene: TRBJ2-4

CDR3 DNA: TGTGCCAGCAGCCTCTTCGGCCAGGGCACTGAAGCTTTCTTT
CDR3 protein: CASSLFGQGTEAFF
V gene: TRBV7-9
clone size: -
CDR3 length: 14
D gene: -
J gene: TRBJ1-1

CDR3 DNA: TGTGCCAGCAGTAAAAAACCGGGACAGGGACCCTACAATGAGCAGTTCTTC
CDR3 protein: CASSKKPGQGPYNEQFF
V gene: TRBV27
clone size: once
CDR3 length: 17
D gene: TRBD1
J gene: TRBJ2-1

CDR3 DNA: TGTGCCAGCAGCCATACCAACAGTGGGCAGCAGTACTTC
CDR3 protein: CASSHTNSGQQYF
V gene: TRBV5-4
clone size: -
CDR3 length: 13
D gene: -
J gene: TRBJ2-7

CDR3 DNA: TGTGCCACCAACTCCGCGGGTTTGGGCTACACCTTC
CDR3 protein: CATNSAGLGYTF
V gene: TRBV6-5
clone size: -
CDR3 length: 12
D gene: -
J gene: TRBJ1-2

CDR3 DNA: TGTGCCAGCAGCTTAGAGTATAGCAATCAGCCCCAGCATTTT
CDR3 protein: CASSLEYSNQPQHF
V gene: TRBV11-2
clone size: -
CDR3 length: 14
D gene: -
J gene: TRBJ1-5

CDR3 DNA: TGCGCCAGCAGCCAAGATTCTTCTGGCACAGATACGCAGTATTTT
CDR3 protein: CASSQDSSGTDTQYF
V gene: TRBV4-1
clone size: -
CDR3 length: 15
D gene: -
J gene: TRBJ2-3